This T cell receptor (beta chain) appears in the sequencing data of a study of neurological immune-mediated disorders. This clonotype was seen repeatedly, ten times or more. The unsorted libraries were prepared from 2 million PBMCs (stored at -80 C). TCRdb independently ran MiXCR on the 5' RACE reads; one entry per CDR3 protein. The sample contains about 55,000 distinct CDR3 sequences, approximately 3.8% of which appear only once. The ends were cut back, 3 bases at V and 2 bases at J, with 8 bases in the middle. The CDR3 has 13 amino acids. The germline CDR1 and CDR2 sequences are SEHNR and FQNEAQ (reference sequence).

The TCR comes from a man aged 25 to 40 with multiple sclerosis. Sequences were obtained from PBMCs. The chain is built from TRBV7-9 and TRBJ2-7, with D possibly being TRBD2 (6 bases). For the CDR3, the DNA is TGTGCCAGCAGCTTGGAGGGCCCCTACGAGCAGTACTTC. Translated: CASSLEGPYEQYF.